This TCR beta chain was documented in a study of blood T cell repertoires in COVID-19. Looking at the study overall: PBMCs, B-cell-depleted T cells, or T cells were the source of the cDNA or gDNA that made up the material.

In the authors' methods: The authors estimated nucleated cell counts from reference gene primer amplification. This table comes from immunoSEQ multiplex PCR, and its TCRdb copy is limited to in-frame clones, with some not included. That table gives V, J and clone size, and the DNA gave D and trimming. Among about 230,000 clones listed, roughly 80% were seen once. Trimming took off 2 bases at V and 1 base at J, with 9 bases between the two ends. There are 14 residues in the CDR3. Germline-derived CDR1 and CDR2 are SGHNT and YYREEE (reference sequence). The sample comprised peripheral blood. The origin of this receptor is a woman aged 80 or older with acute or convalescent COVID-19. The chain couples TRBV5-4 to TRBJ1-1; D is possibly TRBD1 (5 bases). The CDR3 sequence: CASSFQGENTEAFF. CDR3 sequence (DNA): TGTGCCAGCAGCTTCCAGGGTGAGAACACTGAAGCTTTCTTT.